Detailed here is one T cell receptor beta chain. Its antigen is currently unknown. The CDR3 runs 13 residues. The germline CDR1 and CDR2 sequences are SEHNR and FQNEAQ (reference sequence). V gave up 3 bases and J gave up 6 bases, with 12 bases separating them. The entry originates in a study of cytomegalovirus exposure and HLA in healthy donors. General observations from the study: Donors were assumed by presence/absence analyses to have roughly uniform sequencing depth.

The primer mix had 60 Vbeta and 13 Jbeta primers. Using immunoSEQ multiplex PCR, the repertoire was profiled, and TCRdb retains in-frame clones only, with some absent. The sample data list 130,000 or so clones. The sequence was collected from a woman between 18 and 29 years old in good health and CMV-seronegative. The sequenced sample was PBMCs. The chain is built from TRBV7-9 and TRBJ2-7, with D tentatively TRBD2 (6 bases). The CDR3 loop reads CASSLNTRGEQYF. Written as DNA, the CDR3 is TGTGCCAGCAGCTTGAACACGCGGGGCGAGCAGTACTTC.